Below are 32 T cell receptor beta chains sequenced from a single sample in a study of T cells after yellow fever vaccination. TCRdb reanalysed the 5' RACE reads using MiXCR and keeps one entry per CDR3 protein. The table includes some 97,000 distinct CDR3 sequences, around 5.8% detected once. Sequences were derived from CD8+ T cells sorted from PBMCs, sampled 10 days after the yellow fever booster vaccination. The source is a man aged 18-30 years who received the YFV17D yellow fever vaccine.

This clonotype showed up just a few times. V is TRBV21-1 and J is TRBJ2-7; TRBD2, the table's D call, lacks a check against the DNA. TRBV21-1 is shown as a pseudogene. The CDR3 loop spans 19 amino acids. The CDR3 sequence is CASSKGEVELAGETYEQYF. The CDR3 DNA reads TGTGCCAGCAGCAAGGGTGAGGTAGAACTAGCGGGGGAGACTTACGAGCAGTACTTC.

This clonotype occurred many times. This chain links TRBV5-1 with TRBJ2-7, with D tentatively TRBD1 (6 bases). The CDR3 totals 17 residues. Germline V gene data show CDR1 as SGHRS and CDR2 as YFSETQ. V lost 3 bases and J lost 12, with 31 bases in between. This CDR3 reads CASSSGDQNPETFGGYF. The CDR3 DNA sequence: TGCGCCAGCAGCTCAGGGGACCAAAACCCGGAGACCTTTGGTGGGTACTTC.

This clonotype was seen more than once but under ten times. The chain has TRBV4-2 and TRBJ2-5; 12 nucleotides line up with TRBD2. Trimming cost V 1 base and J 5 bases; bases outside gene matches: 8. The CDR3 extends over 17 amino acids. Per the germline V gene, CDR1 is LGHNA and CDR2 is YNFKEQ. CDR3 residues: CASSQGLAGGQVETQYF. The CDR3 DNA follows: TGTGCCAGCAGCCAAGGGCTAGCGGGGGGGCAGGTGGAGACCCAGTACTTC.

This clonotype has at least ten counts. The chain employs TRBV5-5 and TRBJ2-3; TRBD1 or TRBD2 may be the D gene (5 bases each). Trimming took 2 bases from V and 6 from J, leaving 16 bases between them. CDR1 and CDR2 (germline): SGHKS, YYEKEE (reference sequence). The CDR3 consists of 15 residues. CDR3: CASSFVGRSGDTQYF. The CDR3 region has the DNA TGTGCCAGCAGCTTCGTGGGGCGATCGGGGGATACGCAGTATTTT.

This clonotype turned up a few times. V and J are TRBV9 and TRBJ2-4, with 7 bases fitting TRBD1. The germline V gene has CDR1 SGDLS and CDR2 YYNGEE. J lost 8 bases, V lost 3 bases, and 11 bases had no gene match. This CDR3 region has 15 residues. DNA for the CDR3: TGTGCCAGCAGCGGACAGGGTTCGGACAAGGACATTCAGTACTTC. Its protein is CASSGQGSDKDIQYF.

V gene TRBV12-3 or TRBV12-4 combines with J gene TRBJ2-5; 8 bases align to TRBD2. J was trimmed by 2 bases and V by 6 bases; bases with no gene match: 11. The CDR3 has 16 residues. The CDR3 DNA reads TGTGCCAGCAGCTTCCCAAGCGGGGGCTTACAAGAGACCCAGTACTTC. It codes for CASSFPSGGLQETQYF.

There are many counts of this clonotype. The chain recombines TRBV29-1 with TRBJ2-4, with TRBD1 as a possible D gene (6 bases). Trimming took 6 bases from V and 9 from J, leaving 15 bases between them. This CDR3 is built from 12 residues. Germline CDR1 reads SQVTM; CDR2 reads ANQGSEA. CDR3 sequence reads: CSVWTVTAIQYF. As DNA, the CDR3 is TGCAGCGTATGGACAGTTACAGCCATTCAGTACTTC.

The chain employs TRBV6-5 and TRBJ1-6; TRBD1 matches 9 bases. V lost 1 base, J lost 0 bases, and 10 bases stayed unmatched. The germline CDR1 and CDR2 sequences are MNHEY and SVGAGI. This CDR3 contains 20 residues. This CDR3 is CASSYWDRVAESSYNSPLHF. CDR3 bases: TGTGCCAGCAGTTACTGGGACAGGGTGGCCGAAAGCTCCTATAATTCACCCCTCCACTTT.

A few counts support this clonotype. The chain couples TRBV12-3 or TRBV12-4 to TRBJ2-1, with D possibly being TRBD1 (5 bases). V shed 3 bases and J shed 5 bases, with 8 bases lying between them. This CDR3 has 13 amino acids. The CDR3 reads CASSFSGHNEQFF. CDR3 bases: TGTGCCAGCAGTTTTTCAGGGCACAATGAGCAGTTCTTC.

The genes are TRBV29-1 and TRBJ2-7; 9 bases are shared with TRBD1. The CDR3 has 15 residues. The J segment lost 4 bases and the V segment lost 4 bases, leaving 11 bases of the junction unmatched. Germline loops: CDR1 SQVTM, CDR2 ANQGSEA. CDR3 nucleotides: TGCAGCGTTGGGGAGCCGGGACAGGGCGATTACGAGCAGTACTTC. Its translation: CSVGEPGQGDYEQYF.

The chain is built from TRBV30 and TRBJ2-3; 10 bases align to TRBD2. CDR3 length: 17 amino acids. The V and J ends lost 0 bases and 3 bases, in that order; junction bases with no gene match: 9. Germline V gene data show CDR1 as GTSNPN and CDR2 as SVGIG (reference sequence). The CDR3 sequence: CAWSVYGTSAGTDTQYF. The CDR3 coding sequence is TGTGCCTGGAGTGTGTACGGGACTAGCGCCGGTACAGATACGCAGTATTTT.

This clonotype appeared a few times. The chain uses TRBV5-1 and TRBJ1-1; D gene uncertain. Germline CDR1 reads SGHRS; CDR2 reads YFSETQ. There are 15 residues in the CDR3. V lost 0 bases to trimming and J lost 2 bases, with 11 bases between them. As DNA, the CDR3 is TGCGCCAGCAGCTTGGAGGTGTTCGTTAACACTGAAGCTTTCTTT. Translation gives CASSLEVFVNTEAFF.

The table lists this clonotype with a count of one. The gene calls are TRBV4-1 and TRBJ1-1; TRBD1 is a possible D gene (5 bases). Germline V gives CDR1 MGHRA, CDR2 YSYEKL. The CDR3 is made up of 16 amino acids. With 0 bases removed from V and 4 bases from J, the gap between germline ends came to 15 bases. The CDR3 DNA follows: TGCGCCAGCAGCCAAGATCAGGGCCAGGTTGTCACTGAAGCTTTCTTT. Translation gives CASSQDQGQVVTEAFF.

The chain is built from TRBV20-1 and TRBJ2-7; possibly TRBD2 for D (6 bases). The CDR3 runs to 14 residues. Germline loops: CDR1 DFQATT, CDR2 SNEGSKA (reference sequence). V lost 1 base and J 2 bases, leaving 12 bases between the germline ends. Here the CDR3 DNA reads TGCAGTGCTAGAGTTAGGCGGGGAGCCTACGAGCAGTACGTC. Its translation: CSARVRRGAYEQYV.

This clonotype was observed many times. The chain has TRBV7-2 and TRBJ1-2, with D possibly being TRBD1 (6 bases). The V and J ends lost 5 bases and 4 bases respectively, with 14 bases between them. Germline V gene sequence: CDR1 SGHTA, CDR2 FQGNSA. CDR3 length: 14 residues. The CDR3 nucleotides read TGTGCCAGCAGCCCCCGGACAGTGCGCTATGGCTACACCTTC. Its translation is CASSPRTVRYGYTF.

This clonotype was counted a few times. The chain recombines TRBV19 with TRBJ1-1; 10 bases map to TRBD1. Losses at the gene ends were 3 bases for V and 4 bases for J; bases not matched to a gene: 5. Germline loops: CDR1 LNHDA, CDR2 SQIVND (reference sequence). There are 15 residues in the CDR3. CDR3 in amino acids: CASSIGTGVITEAFF. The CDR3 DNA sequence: TGTGCCAGTAGTATCGGGACAGGGGTGATCACTGAAGCTTTCTTT.

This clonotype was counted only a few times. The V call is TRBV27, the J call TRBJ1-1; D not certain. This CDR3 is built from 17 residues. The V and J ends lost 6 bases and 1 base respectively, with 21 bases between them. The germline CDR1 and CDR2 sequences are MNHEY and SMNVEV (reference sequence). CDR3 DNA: TGTGCCAGCAGCGTGCGGATATTACGGGGTACGAACACTGAAGCTTTCTTT. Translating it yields CASSVRILRGTNTEAFF.

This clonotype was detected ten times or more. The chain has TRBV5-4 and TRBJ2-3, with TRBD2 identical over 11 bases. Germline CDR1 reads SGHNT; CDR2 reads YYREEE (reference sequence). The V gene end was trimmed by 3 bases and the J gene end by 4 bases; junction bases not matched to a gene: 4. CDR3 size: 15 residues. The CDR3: CASSSLAGGPDTQYF. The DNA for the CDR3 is TGTGCCAGCAGCTCGTTAGCGGGGGGGCCAGATACGCAGTATTTT.

The CDR3 DNA follows: TGCAGCGTTGGGTCGAGCTCTGGAAACACCATATATTTT. It is translated as CSVGSSSGNTIYF. The chain has TRBV29-1 and TRBJ1-3; no clear D gene. V was clipped by 4 bases and J by 0 bases, with 7 bases between them. The CDR3 is 13 amino acids. CDR1 and CDR2 (germline): SQVTM, ANQGSEA.

The CDR3 spells CASRTPGRTDTQYF. DNA of the CDR3: TGTGCCAGCAGAACTCCGGGTCGTACAGATACGCAGTATTTT. The chain is built from TRBV7-8 and TRBJ2-3; D is ambiguous. This CDR3 spans 14 amino acids. V lost 6 bases to trimming and J lost 3 bases, with 13 bases between them. The germline gives CDR1 SGHVS, CDR2 FQNEAQ.

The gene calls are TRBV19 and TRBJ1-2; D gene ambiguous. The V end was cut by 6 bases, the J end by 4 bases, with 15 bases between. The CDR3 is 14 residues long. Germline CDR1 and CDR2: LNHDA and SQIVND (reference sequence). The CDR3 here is CASREGVSSYGYTF. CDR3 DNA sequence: TGTGCCAGTAGGGAGGGTGTATCCTCCTATGGCTACACCTTC.

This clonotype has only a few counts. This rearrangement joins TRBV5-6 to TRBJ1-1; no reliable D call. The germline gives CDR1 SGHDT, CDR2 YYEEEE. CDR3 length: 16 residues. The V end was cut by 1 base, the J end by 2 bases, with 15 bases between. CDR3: CASSLYGFSSNTEAFF. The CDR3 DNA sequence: TGTGCCAGCAGCTTGTACGGTTTCAGTAGCAACACTGAAGCTTTCTTT.

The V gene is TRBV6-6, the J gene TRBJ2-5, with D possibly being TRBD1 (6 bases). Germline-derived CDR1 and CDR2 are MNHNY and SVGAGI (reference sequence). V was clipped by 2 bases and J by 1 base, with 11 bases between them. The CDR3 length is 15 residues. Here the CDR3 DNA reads TGTGCCAGCAGTTACCCCCAGGGGTTCCAAGAGACCCAGTACTTC. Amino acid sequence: CASSYPQGFQETQYF.

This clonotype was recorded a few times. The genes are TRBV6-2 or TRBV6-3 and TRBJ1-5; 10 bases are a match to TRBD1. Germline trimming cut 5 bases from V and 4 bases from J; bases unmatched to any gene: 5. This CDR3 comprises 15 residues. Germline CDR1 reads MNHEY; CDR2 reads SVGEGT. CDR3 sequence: CASSPPGQGNQPQHF. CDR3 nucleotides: TGTGCCAGCAGTCCTCCGGGACAGGGGAATCAGCCCCAGCATTTT.

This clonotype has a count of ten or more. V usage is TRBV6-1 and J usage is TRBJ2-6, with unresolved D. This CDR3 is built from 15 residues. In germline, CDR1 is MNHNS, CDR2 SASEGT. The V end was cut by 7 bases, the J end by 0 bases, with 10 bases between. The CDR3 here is CASNTWYSGANVLTF. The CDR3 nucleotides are TGTGCCAGCAATACCTGGTACTCTGGGGCCAACGTCCTGACTTTC.

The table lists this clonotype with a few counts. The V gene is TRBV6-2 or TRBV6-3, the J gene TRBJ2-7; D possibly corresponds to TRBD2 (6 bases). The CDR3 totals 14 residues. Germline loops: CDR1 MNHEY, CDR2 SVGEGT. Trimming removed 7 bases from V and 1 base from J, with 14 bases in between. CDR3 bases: TGTGCCAGCATTTCAAAGGAGGGGTCCTACGAGCAGTACTTC. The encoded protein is CASISKEGSYEQYF.

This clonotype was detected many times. The CDR3 coding sequence is TGTGCCAGCAGTTTAGGGACAGGGGCGAACACTGAAGCTTTCTTT. Translated, it gives CASSLGTGANTEAFF. V gene TRBV27 combines with J gene TRBJ1-1, with 10 bases that match TRBD1. Germline CDR1 reads MNHEY; CDR2 reads SMNVEV (reference sequence). The V segment lost 2 bases and the J segment 1 base; nucleotides outside the gene matches: 1. The CDR3 consists of 15 residues.

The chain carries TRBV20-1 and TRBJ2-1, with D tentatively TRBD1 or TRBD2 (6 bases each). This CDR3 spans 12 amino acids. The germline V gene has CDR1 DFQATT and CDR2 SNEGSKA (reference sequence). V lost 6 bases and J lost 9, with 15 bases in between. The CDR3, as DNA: TGCAGTGCCGTTCTTAGGGGGGCTGAGCAGTTCTTC. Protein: CSAVLRGAEQFF.

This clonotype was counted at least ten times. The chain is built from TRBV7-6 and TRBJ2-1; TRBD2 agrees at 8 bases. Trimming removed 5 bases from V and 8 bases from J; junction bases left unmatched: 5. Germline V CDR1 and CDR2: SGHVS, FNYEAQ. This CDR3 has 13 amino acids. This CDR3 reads CASSTGLADEQFF. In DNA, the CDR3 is TGTGCCAGCAGCACAGGACTAGCCGATGAGCAGTTCTTC.

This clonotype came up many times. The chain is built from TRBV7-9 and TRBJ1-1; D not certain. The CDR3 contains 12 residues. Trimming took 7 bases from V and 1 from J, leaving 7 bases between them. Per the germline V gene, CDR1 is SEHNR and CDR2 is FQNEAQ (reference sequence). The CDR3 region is CASTRSNTEAFF. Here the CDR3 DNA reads TGTGCCAGCACCCGGTCGAACACTGAAGCTTTCTTT.

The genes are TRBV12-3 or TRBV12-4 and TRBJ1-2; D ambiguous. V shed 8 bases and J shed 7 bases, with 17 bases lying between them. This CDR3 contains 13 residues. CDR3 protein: CASVTGFLGGYTF. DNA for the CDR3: TGTGCCAGCGTAACGGGATTCTTGGGTGGCTACACCTTC.

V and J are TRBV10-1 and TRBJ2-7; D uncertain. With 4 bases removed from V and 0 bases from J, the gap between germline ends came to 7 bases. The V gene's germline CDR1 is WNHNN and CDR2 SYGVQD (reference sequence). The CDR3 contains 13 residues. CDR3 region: CASSVGISYEQYF. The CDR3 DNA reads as TGCGCCAGCAGTGTCGGTATCTCCTACGAGCAGTACTTC.